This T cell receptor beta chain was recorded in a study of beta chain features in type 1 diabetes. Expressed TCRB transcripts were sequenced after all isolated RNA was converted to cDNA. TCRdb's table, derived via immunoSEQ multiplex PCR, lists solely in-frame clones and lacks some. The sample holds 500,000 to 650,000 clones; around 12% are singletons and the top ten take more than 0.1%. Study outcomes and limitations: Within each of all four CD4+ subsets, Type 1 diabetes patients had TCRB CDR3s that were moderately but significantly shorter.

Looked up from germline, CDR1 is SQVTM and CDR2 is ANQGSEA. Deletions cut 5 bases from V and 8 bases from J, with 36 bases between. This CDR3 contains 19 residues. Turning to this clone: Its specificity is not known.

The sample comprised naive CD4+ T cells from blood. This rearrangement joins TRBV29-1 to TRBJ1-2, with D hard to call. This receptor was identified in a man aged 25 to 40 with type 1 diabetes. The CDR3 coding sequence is TGCAGCGTTCCTTTCCCGGGCCCTCATTATCTTTTACTCTATGGGGGCTACACCTTC. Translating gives CSVPFPGPHYLLLYGGYTF.